This T cell receptor (beta chain) was identified during a study of blood T cell repertoires in COVID-19. Study as a whole: Sample material is recorded as cDNA or gDNA derived from T cells, B-cell-depleted T cells, or PBMCs.

Per the original methods: Cell counts per sample came from amplifying reference gene primers. The assay was immunoSEQ multiplex PCR, and TCRdb's table has in-frame clones only and misses some. V, J and clone size are taken as reported in that table, and D and trimming were inferred from the DNA itself. The sample includes about 150,000 clones, about 89% of them seen just once. V was pared by 2 bases and J by 6 bases, with 5 bases of the junction left unmatched. The length of the CDR3 is 14 residues. Per the germline V gene, CDR1 is SGHNT and CDR2 is YYREEE (reference sequence). This clonotype was obtained from a man in his 60s with active or convalescent COVID-19. Sequences were obtained from peripheral blood. The chain combines TRBV5-4 with TRBJ2-7, with 10 bases matching TRBD2. The CDR3 sequence is CASSLALAGSEQYF. The CDR3 nucleotides read TGTGCCAGCAGCTTAGCACTAGCGGGGAGCGAGCAGTACTTC.